A selection of T cell receptor beta chains follows, all from one sample in a study of blood T cell repertoires in COVID-19. Some clones are missing from TCRdb's copy, which holds only in-frame ones; the method was immunoSEQ multiplex PCR. The sample shows about 400,000 clones, 89% of them seen only once. The material sequenced was PBMCs or T cells enriched from blood (not recorded which). The receptors here all came from a woman aged 30 to 39 who had recovered from COVID-19. Each CDR3 is given with its conserved first and last residue. A D gene is named only where the DNA matches it firmly. Size tells how often a clone was seen (once, few, many) or the class of an expanded clone, and some rows leave it out.

D gene: NA; clone size: NA; V gene: TRBV4-1; J gene: TRBJ1-3; CDR3 protein: CASRLTGDGSGNTIYF; CDR3 DNA: TGCGCCAGCCGCCTTACAGGCGACGGCTCTGGAAACACCATATATTTT
D gene: NA; clone size: few; V gene: TRBV6-5; J gene: TRBJ2-2; CDR3 protein: CASTRGTGELFF; CDR3 DNA: TGTGCCAGCACACGGGGCACCGGGGAGCTGTTTTTT
D gene: TRBD2; clone size: NA; V gene: TRBV18; J gene: TRBJ2-2; CDR3 protein: CASSHRTSGSVNTGELFF; CDR3 DNA: TGTGCCAGCTCGCACAGGACTAGCGGGAGTGTAAACACCGGGGAGCTGTTTTTT
D gene: TRBD2; clone size: NA; V gene: TRBV11-2; J gene: TRBJ2-3; CDR3 protein: CASSLSSVSTSGRRDTQYF; CDR3 DNA: TGTGCCAGCAGCTTAAGTTCTGTCTCAACCAGCGGGAGGCGCGATACGCAGTATTTT
D gene: TRBD1; clone size: NA; V gene: TRBV2; J gene: TRBJ1-1; CDR3 protein: CASKETIRRGQANTEAFF; CDR3 DNA: TGTGCCAGCAAGGAAACGATCCGGCGCGGACAGGCGAACACTGAAGCTTTCTTT
D gene: TRBD2; clone size: NA; V gene: TRBV19; J gene: TRBJ2-5; CDR3 protein: CASTPGNSGVRTQYF; CDR3 DNA: TGTGCCAGTACCCCTGGCAATAGCGGGGTCAGAACCCAGTACTTC
D gene: NA; clone size: NA; V gene: TRBV19; J gene: TRBJ1-5; CDR3 protein: CASSIGQPGNQPQHF; CDR3 DNA: TGTGCCAGTAGTATAGGACAGCCAGGCAATCAGCCCCAGCATTTT
D gene: NA; clone size: NA; V gene: TRBV12-5; J gene: TRBJ1-2; CDR3 protein: CASGQLDTYGYTF; CDR3 DNA: TGTGCTAGTGGACAATTGGACACTTATGGCTACACCTTC
D gene: NA; clone size: NA; V gene: TRBV6-4; J gene: TRBJ2-7; CDR3 protein: CASSDFSGNF; CDR3 DNA: TGTGCCAGCAGTGACTTTTCAGGGAACTTC
D gene: TRBD1; clone size: NA; V gene: TRBV28; J gene: TRBJ1-4; CDR3 protein: CASSTPGQGQREKLFF; CDR3 DNA: TGTGCCAGCAGCACCCCAGGACAGGGTCAAAGGGAAAAACTGTTTTTT
D gene: NA; clone size: few; V gene: TRBV19; J gene: TRBJ2-7; CDR3 protein: CASSIGAGYEQYF; CDR3 DNA: TGTGCCAGTAGTATAGGCGCGGGGTACGAGCAGTACTTC
D gene: NA; clone size: NA; V gene: TRBV5-1; J gene: TRBJ1-4; CDR3 protein: CASSFTDKTNEKLFF; CDR3 DNA: TGCGCCAGCAGCTTTACAGATAAAACTAATGAAAAACTGTTTTTT
D gene: TRBD1; clone size: NA; V gene: TRBV6-2/TRBV6-3; J gene: TRBJ2-5; CDR3 protein: CASSRTGGQYRRETQYF; CDR3 DNA: TGTGCCAGCAGCAGGACAGGGGGACAATACAGACGAGAGACCCAGTACTTC
D gene: TRBD1; clone size: NA; V gene: TRBV2; J gene: TRBJ1-1; CDR3 protein: CASSKTGTGNTEAFF; CDR3 DNA: TGTGCCAGCAGTAAAACCGGGACAGGGAACACTGAAGCTTTCTTT
D gene: NA; clone size: NA; V gene: TRBV3-1/TRBV3-2; J gene: TRBJ1-1; CDR3 protein: CASSQGIQGNTEAFF; CDR3 DNA: TGTGCCAGCAGCCAAGGGATCCAGGGGAACACTGAAGCTTTCTTT
D gene: TRBD1; clone size: NA; V gene: TRBV18; J gene: TRBJ1-5; CDR3 protein: CASSPMDREEGQPQHF; CDR3 DNA: TGTGCCAGCTCACCGATGGACAGGGAGGAGGGTCAGCCCCAGCATTTT
D gene: NA; clone size: NA; V gene: TRBV30; J gene: TRBJ1-1; CDR3 protein: CACLPAGRVTEAFF; CDR3 DNA: TGTGCCTGTCTTCCGGCAGGGCGCGTCACTGAAGCTTTCTTT
D gene: NA; clone size: NA; V gene: TRBV7-9; J gene: TRBJ1-1; CDR3 protein: CASSHPEVNTEAFF; CDR3 DNA: TGTGCCAGCAGCCACCCGGAGGTGAACACTGAAGCTTTCTTT
D gene: TRBD1; clone size: NA; V gene: TRBV7-9; J gene: TRBJ1-1; CDR3 protein: CASSPGLGQGTEAFF; CDR3 DNA: TGTGCCAGCAGCCCGGGACTCGGACAGGGCACTGAAGCTTTCTTT
D gene: NA; clone size: NA; V gene: TRBV18; J gene: TRBJ1-3; CDR3 protein: CASSQVSPSGLIPGNTIYF; CDR3 DNA: TGTGCCAGCTCACAGGTCTCCCCCTCAGGCCTTATCCCTGGAAACACCATATATTTT
D gene: NA; clone size: NA; V gene: TRBV10-2; J gene: TRBJ1-5; CDR3 protein: CASSGSTQGGNQPQHF; CDR3 DNA: TGCGCCAGCAGTGGGAGTACGCAGGGTGGCAATCAGCCCCAGCATTTT
D gene: NA; clone size: NA; V gene: TRBV7-9; J gene: TRBJ2-7; CDR3 protein: CASSFSQGTYEQYF; CDR3 DNA: TGTGCCAGCAGCTTTTCCCAGGGCACCTACGAGCAGTACTTC
D gene: NA; clone size: NA; V gene: TRBV7-3; J gene: TRBJ2-3; CDR3 protein: CASSPGLFGGAPDTQYF; CDR3 DNA: TGTGCCAGCAGCCCCGGCTTGTTTGGGGGGGCCCCAGATACGCAGTATTTT
D gene: NA; clone size: NA; V gene: TRBV12-3/TRBV12-4; J gene: TRBJ1-1; CDR3 protein: CASSLRDAEAFF; CDR3 DNA: TGTGCCAGCAGTTTGCGGGACGCTGAAGCTTTCTTT
D gene: TRBD2; clone size: NA; V gene: TRBV7-9; J gene: TRBJ2-1; CDR3 protein: CASSLASSGRRNEQFF; CDR3 DNA: TGTGCCAGCAGCTTAGCGTCAAGCGGGAGGCGGAATGAGCAGTTCTTC
D gene: NA; clone size: NA; V gene: TRBV30; J gene: TRBJ1-3; CDR3 protein: CAWSKFGQISGNTIYF; CDR3 DNA: TGTGCCTGGAGTAAATTCGGACAAATTTCTGGAAACACCATATATTTT
D gene: NA; clone size: NA; V gene: TRBV6-5; J gene: TRBJ1-3; CDR3 protein: CASSTGFYENTIYF; CDR3 DNA: TGTGCCAGCTCGACGGGGTTTTATGAAAACACCATATATTTT
D gene: NA; clone size: NA; V gene: TRBV27; J gene: TRBJ1-3; CDR3 protein: CASSFRWGNTIYF; CDR3 DNA: TGTGCCAGCAGTTTTCGGTGGGGAAACACCATATATTTT
D gene: NA; clone size: NA; V gene: TRBV4-2; J gene: TRBJ1-3; CDR3 protein: CASSQDGGGSGNTIYF; CDR3 DNA: TGTGCCAGCAGCCAAGATGGGGGGGGCAGTGGAAACACCATATATTTT
D gene: TRBD1; clone size: NA; V gene: TRBV5-4; J gene: TRBJ1-2; CDR3 protein: CASSPGQGRIYGYTF; CDR3 DNA: TGTGCCAGCAGCCCAGGACAGGGAAGAATCTATGGCTACACCTTC
D gene: NA; clone size: NA; V gene: TRBV27; J gene: TRBJ1-1; CDR3 protein: CASSLRTPNTEAFF; CDR3 DNA: TGTGCCAGCAGTCTAAGGACACCGAACACTGAAGCTTTCTTT